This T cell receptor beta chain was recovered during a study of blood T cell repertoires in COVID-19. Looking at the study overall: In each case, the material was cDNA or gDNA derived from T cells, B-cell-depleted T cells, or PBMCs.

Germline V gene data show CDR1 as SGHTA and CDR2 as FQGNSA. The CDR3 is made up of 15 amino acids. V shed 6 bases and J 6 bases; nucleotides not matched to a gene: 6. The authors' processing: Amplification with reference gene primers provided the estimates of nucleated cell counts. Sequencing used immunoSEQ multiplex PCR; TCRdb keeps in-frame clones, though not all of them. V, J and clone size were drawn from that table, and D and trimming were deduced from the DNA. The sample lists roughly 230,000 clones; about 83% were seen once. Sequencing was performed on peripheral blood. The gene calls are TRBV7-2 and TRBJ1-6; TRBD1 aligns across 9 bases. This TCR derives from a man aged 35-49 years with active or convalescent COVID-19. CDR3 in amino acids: CASRGPGQGNSPLHF. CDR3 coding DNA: TGTGCCAGCAGGGGCCCGGGACAGGGTAATTCACCCCTCCACTTT.